Presented here are 15 T cell receptor beta chains from one specimen sequenced in a study of post-analysis software for immune sequencing data. General study points: Patients had higher frequencies than controls of five TRBV segments, including TRBV5-6, TRBV5-1 and TRBV20-1.

These TCRs' antigens remain unknown. TCR beta libraries were prepared from cDNA with unique molecular identifiers. Via MiXCR, TCRdb re-called the PCR reads, giving one row per CDR3 protein. The sample lists about 540,000 distinct CDR3 sequences, about a third occurring once. Sequencing was done on a sample of blood. These receptors were taken from a girl aged 2-17 years with multiple sclerosis.

The chain is built from TRBV29-1 and TRBJ1-1; D call uncertain. This CDR3 region has 12 residues. Trimming removed 6 bases at V and 7 bases at J, with 15 bases between. Germline V lookup: CDR1 SQVTM, CDR2 ANQGSEA. This chain's CDR3 is CSVDGSSSEAFF. CDR3 sequence (DNA): TGCAGCGTCGACGGGTCTAGCAGTGAAGCTTTCTTT.

In its sample, this clonotype was seen a few times. The chain couples TRBV5-1 to TRBJ2-7, with D hard to call. The CDR3 runs 13 residues. Trimming took 5 bases from V and 0 from J, leaving 9 bases between them. Looked up from germline, CDR1 is SGHRS and CDR2 is YFSETQ. CDR3 DNA: TGCGCCAGCAGGTCTTCTGACTCCTACGAGCAGTACTTC. This encodes CASRSSDSYEQYF.

The chain uses TRBV7-9 and TRBJ2-7, with 7 bases identical to TRBD2. V lost 1 base to trimming and J lost 5 bases; unmatched junction nucleotides: 11. This CDR3 is built from 16 residues. Germline V gene sequence: CDR1 SEHNR, CDR2 FQNEAQ (reference sequence). The CDR3 DNA reads as TGTGCCAGCAGCTTAGGTTTGGCCGGGGGGATCGACGAGCAGTACTTC. The encoded protein is CASSLGLAGGIDEQYF.

The chain links TRBV3-1 to TRBJ2-7; TRBD1 matches at 9 bases. This CDR3 is 13 amino acids long. Germline V gives CDR1 LGHDT, CDR2 YNNKEL (reference sequence). Losses at the gene ends were 9 bases for V and 5 bases for J; bases not matched to a gene: 8. The CDR3 coding sequence is TGTGCCAGGGAACAGGGGGCGCCCGACGAGCAGTACTTC. It is translated as CAREQGAPDEQYF.

This chain uses TRBV12-3 or TRBV12-4 with TRBJ2-7; no firm D call. V was shortened by 0 bases and J by 5 bases, with 8 bases between the two germline ends. The CDR3 runs to 13 residues. CDR3 sequence reads: CASSLAGRDEQYF. CDR3 in DNA: TGTGCCAGCAGTTTAGCGGGTAGGGACGAGCAGTACTTC.

For the CDR3, the DNA is TGTGCCAGCAGTTTGACGGTGGACTCGGGTGAGCAGTACTTC. It yields the protein CASSLTVDSGEQYF. This chain connects TRBV28 to TRBJ2-7; D is possibly TRBD2 (5 bases). The CDR3 is made up of 14 amino acids. V lost 3 bases and J lost 7, with 16 bases in between. Germline assignment: CDR1 MDHEN and CDR2 SYDVKM.

CDR3 loop: CSVVEQTNYGYTF. The CDR3 nucleotides read TGCAGCGTTGTAGAACAGACTAACTATGGCTACACCTTC. The chain employs TRBV29-1 and TRBJ1-2; the D is unclear. Trimming removed 4 bases at V and 0 bases at J, with 9 bases between. This CDR3 has 13 amino acids. The germline gives CDR1 SQVTM, CDR2 ANQGSEA.

This clonotype was picked up a small number of times. The CDR3 loop is CASINTRRGYEQYF. CDR3 in DNA: TGTGCCAGCATTAACACTCGAAGGGGGTACGAGCAGTACTTC. The chain links TRBV6-5 to TRBJ2-7; a weak D match, TRBD1 (6 bases). The germline V gene encodes CDR1 MNHEY and CDR2 SVGAGI. The CDR3 has 14 residues. Deletions cut 7 bases from V and 4 bases from J, with 17 bases between.

There are a few counts of this clonotype. This chain uses TRBV29-1 with TRBJ1-5, with a tentative D call TRBD1 (6 bases). The V and J ends lost 1 base and 7 bases respectively, with 11 bases between them. This CDR3 spans 13 amino acids. The germline V gene encodes CDR1 SQVTM and CDR2 ANQGSEA. DNA for the CDR3: TGCAGCGTTGAAGGAGGGGGGGGCCAGCCCCAGCATTTT. Amino acids: CSVEGGGGQPQHF. Full variable domain (missing parts from reference TRBV29-1 and TRBJ1-5): SAVISQKPSRDICQRGTSLTIQCQVDSQVTMMFWYRQQPGQSLTLIATANQGSEATYESGFVIDKFPISRPNLTFSTLTVSNMSPEDSSIYLCSVEGGGGQPQHFGDGTRLSIL.

The V gene is TRBV12-3 or TRBV12-4, the J gene TRBJ1-5; 7 bases are a match to TRBD1. Trimming at V came to 5 bases and at J to 9 bases, leaving 7 bases not matched to a gene. The CDR3 loop spans 13 amino acids. The CDR3 loop is CASSGQAQRPQHF. CDR3 sequence (DNA): TGTGCCAGCAGTGGACAGGCCCAGCGGCCCCAGCATTTT.

This clonotype was found once. This chain joins TRBV9 and TRBJ1-1; D is unclear. CDR1 is SGDLS and CDR2 is YYNGEE in the germline V gene. Trimming stripped 0 bases from V and 11 bases from J, with 14 bases between. The CDR3 spans 13 residues. The CDR3 reads CASSVVEGRGAFF. In DNA, the CDR3 is TGTGCCAGCAGCGTAGTTGAAGGGAGAGGCGCTTTCTTT.

The chain combines TRBV6-5 with TRBJ2-4; the D gene could be TRBD1 or TRBD2 (5 bases each). The CDR3 is 15 residues long. Trimming cost V 7 bases and J 4 bases, with 17 bases left between them. Germline lookup yields CDR1 MNHEY and CDR2 SVGAGI. CDR3 loop: CASKLTGTGKNIQYF. In nucleotides, the CDR3 is TGTGCCAGCAAGTTGACCGGGACGGGAAAAAACATTCAGTACTTC.

This clonotype is judged large. This chain links TRBV15 with TRBJ2-7, with D unclear. The CDR3 consists of 14 residues. V was trimmed by 4 bases and J by 5 bases, leaving 15 bases between them. Germline CDR1 reads LNHNV; CDR2 reads YYDKDF (reference sequence). This CDR3 reads CATSTDINADEQYF. Written as DNA, the CDR3 is TGTGCCACCAGCACTGATATCAACGCGGACGAGCAGTACTTC.

The gene calls are TRBV7-8 and TRBJ1-6; D is possibly TRBD1 (6 bases). The CDR3 contains 17 residues. V was clipped by 5 bases and J by 7 bases, with 21 bases between them. Germline V CDR1 and CDR2: SGHVS, FQNEAQ. Here the CDR3 DNA reads TGTGCCAGCAGCCAAGCGAGTTTGGGGGGGCGGAATTCACCCCTCCACTTT. This sequence encodes CASSQASLGGRNSPLHF.

V is TRBV7-9 and J is TRBJ1-2, with D perhaps matching TRBD1 (6 bases). Germline V gene lookup returns CDR1 SEHNR and CDR2 FQNEAQ (reference sequence). This CDR3 has 13 residues. V lost 5 bases and J lost 7, with 14 bases in between. CDR3 in amino acids: CASSRQGYRGYTF. CDR3 bases: TGTGCCAGCAGCCGTCAGGGGTATCGTGGCTACACCTTC.